Shown below are 20 T cell receptor beta chains from a single sample sequenced in a study of beta chain features in type 1 diabetes. Of the isolated RNA, all was reverse transcribed, and so the sequenced material was expressed TCRB transcripts. The repertoire was sequenced with immunoSEQ multiplex PCR; TCRdb's copy has only in-frame clones and lacks some. The sample yields more than 250,000 clones, about 20% seen once. These receptors have no identified antigens. Overall study results and limits: Patients with Type 1 diabetes showed moderately but significantly shorter TCRB CDR3s in all four CD4+ subsets.

The sequencing input was naive CD4+ T cells from blood. The receptors shown here come from a woman aged 40-49 years with type 1 diabetes.

This clone was found a few times. This chain links TRBV30 with TRBJ2-1; no clear D. The CDR3 sequence is 12 residues long. V lost 0 bases and J lost 7, with 7 bases in between. Germline CDR1 and CDR2: GTSNPN and SVGIG (reference sequence). This CDR3 is CAWSVLVNEQFF. The CDR3 bases are TGTGCCTGGAGTGTACTTGTAAATGAGCAGTTCTTC. The whole variable domain, remainder taken from reference TRBV30 and TRBJ2-1, is SQTIHQWPATLVQPVGSPLSLECTVEGTSNPNLYWYRQAAGRGLQLLFYSVGIGQISSEVPQNLSASRPQDRQFILSSKKLLLSDSGFYLCAWSVLVNEQFFGPGTRLTVL.

The table lists this clone with a few counts. V usage is TRBV30 and J usage is TRBJ2-7, with D maybe TRBD1 (6 bases). CDR1 is GTSNPN, CDR2 SVGIG, per germline (reference sequence). The V gene lost 0 bases and the J gene lost 6 bases, with 9 bases spanning the gap. This CDR3 is 12 amino acids long. The CDR3 protein is CAWSVGTTEQYF. DNA of the CDR3: TGTGCCTGGAGTGTCGGGACAACCGAGCAGTACTTC.

The chain links TRBV4-3 to TRBJ2-5; TRBD2 is a possible D gene (6 bases). The germline V and J ends were trimmed by 1 base and 5 bases, with 11 bases remaining between them. The CDR3 runs 14 residues. CDR1 and CDR2 from the germline V gene are LGHNA and YSLEER. CDR3 sequence: CASSQGRGGETQYF. The CDR3, as DNA: TGCGCCAGCAGCCAAGGGAGGGGTGGGGAGACCCAGTACTTC.

The V and J genes are TRBV6-1 and TRBJ2-7; 9 bases map to TRBD1. The CDR3 consists of 13 residues. The germline gives CDR1 MNHNS, CDR2 SASEGT. V shed 8 bases, J shed 2 bases, and the junction held 4 bases outside the gene matches. The CDR3 DNA is TGTGCCAGCGGTGGACAGGGGCCCTACGAGCAGTACTTC. Translating gives CASGGQGPYEQYF.

The chain joins TRBV7-6 to TRBJ2-7, with 7 bases identical to TRBD1. The CDR3 length is 14 residues. Per the germline V gene, CDR1 is SGHVS and CDR2 is FNYEAQ. V lost 3 bases to trimming and J lost 2 bases; unmatched junction nucleotides: 4. The CDR3 here is CASSLGQLTYEQYF. In DNA form, the CDR3 reads TGTGCCAGCAGCTTGGGACAGCTAACCTACGAGCAGTACTTC. Together with reference TRBV7-6 and TRBJ2-7, the CDR3 gives the full variable domain: GAGVSQSPRYKVTKRGQDVALRCDPISGHVSLYWYRQALGQGPEFLTYFNYEAQQDKSGLPNDRFSAERPEGSISTLTIQRTEQRDSAMYRCASSLGQLTYEQYFGPGTRLTVT.

This clone was observed a handful of times. V is TRBV5-1 and J is TRBJ1-1; D gene uncertain. The CDR3 sequence is 14 residues long. The germline V gene encodes CDR1 SGHRS and CDR2 YFSETQ. Trimming stripped 5 bases from V and 0 bases from J, with 11 bases between. Here the CDR3 DNA reads TGCGCCAGCAGGCGGGCACAGATGAACACTGAAGCTTTCTTT. It codes for CASRRAQMNTEAFF. The whole variable domain, filled in from reference TRBV5-1 and TRBJ1-1, reads KAGVTQTPRYLIKTRGQQVTLSCSPISGHRSVSWYQQTPGQGLQFLFEYFSETQRNKGNFPGRFSGRQFSNSRSEMNVSTLELGDSALYLCASRRAQMNTEAFFGQGTRLTVV.

This clone has more than one count but fewer than ten. This chain links TRBV28 with TRBJ2-1; TRBD1 matches 10 bases. The CDR3 length is 15 residues. V shed 7 bases, J shed 6 bases, and the junction held 9 bases outside the gene matches. Germline V gives CDR1 MDHEN, CDR2 SYDVKM. Here the CDR3 DNA reads TGTGCCAGCATTACCGACAGGGGGCGCGCCAATGAGCAGTTCTTC. It codes for CASITDRGRANEQFF.

The chain carries TRBV6-6 and TRBJ1-2, with D possibly matching TRBD1 (5 bases). CDR1 is MNHNY and CDR2 is SVGAGI in the germline V gene (reference sequence). The CDR3 is 13 residues long. With 4 bases removed from V and 2 bases from J, the gap between germline ends came to 8 bases. In DNA form, the CDR3 reads TGTGCCAGCAGTTTGACAGAGAACTATGGCTACACCTTC. Translation gives CASSLTENYGYTF.

The gene calls are TRBV18 and TRBJ2-3; 7 bases are shared with TRBD2. The germline CDR1 and CDR2 sequences are KGHSH and LQKENI. The CDR3 length is 16 residues. V trimming: 3 bases; J trimming: 2 bases; junction bases outside the gene matches: 8. CDR3 residues: CASSPSSGWNTDTQYF. In nucleotides, the CDR3 is TGTGCCAGCTCACCGAGTAGCGGGTGGAACACAGATACGCAGTATTTT.

The genes are TRBV7-3 and TRBJ1-1; 11 nucleotides match TRBD1. The trim removed 5 bases at V and 5 bases at J, leaving 4 bases unmatched. In germline, CDR1 is SGHTA, CDR2 FQGTGA. The CDR3 has 14 amino acids. CDR3 region: CASSLDRGHTEAFF. CDR3 nucleotides: TGTGCCAGCAGCCTGGACAGGGGGCATACTGAAGCTTTCTTT.

This clone was counted between two and nine times. The chain combines TRBV6-5 with TRBJ1-1; D call uncertain. Germline V gene sequence: CDR1 MNHEY, CDR2 SVGAGI. V gave up 2 bases and J gave up 10 bases, with 8 bases separating them. This CDR3 has 11 residues. CDR3 amino acids: CASSYRGSAFF. CDR3 DNA: TGTGCCAGCAGTTACAGAGGGTCAGCTTTCTTT.

A few counts support this clone. The conserved final phenylalanine or tryptophan is absent from the CDR3, which likely points to a read error. It is unclear where the CDR3 begins or ends on the DNA, so no DNA is shown, and the CDR3 is as TCRdb lists it. The chain couples TRBV21-1 to TRBJ2-7; TRBD2 reflects the table's D call only, with no check against the DNA. TRBV21-1 is listed as a pseudogene. The CDR3 has 9 residues if both end residues are counted. This CDR3 is CASSKGTRD.

This clone was observed a few times. The rearrangement uses TRBV4-3 and TRBJ1-1, with D possibly matching TRBD1 (6 bases). Germline CDR1 LGHNA, CDR2 YSLEER. Trimming left V 4 bases short and J 1 base short, with 10 bases between. This CDR3 contains 14 residues. The CDR3 region is CASSRGGGNTEAFF. CDR3 nucleotide sequence: TGCGCCAGCAGCCGGGGAGGGGGGAACACTGAAGCTTTCTTT.

This clone was seen a single time. The rearrangement uses TRBV5-4 and TRBJ2-5; TRBD1 matches at 7 bases. CDR1 is SGHNT, CDR2 YYREEE, per germline (reference sequence). V lost 0 bases, J lost 6 bases, and 11 bases stayed unmatched. The CDR3 length is 16 residues. This CDR3 is CASSLEGAQLLKTQYF. CDR3 nucleotides: TGTGCCAGCAGCTTGGAGGGGGCCCAGCTGTTGAAGACCCAGTACTTC.

V gene TRBV4-3 combines with J gene TRBJ2-1, with a tentative D call TRBD1 (6 bases). The CDR3 length is 17 residues. Looked up from germline, CDR1 is LGHNA and CDR2 is YSLEER. Between the trimmed V and J ends, which lost 0 bases and 0 bases, there was a span of 12 bases. CDR3 loop: CASSQEPGEGSYNEQFF. DNA of the CDR3: TGCGCCAGCAGCCAAGAGCCAGGGGAAGGCTCCTACAATGAGCAGTTCTTC.

This clone came up a few times. This chain joins TRBV7-2 and TRBJ1-1; weak D call: TRBD1 (6 bases). The CDR3 covers 15 residues. Germline CDR1 and CDR2: SGHTA and FQGNSA. Trimming shortened V by 1 base and J by 0 bases, and 9 bases separated the two germline ends. CDR3 protein: CASSLVTGLNTEAFF. CDR3 DNA: TGTGCCAGCAGCTTAGTGACAGGTTTGAACACTGAAGCTTTCTTT.

The chain combines TRBV6-6 with TRBJ1-5; 7 bases fit TRBD1. Looked up from germline, CDR1 is MNHNY and CDR2 is SVGAGI (reference sequence). The CDR3 runs to 14 residues. V lost 5 bases, J lost 4 bases, and 5 bases stayed unmatched. The chain's CDR3 is CASSQTTGNQPQHF. DNA for the CDR3: TGTGCCAGCAGTCAAACGACAGGGAATCAGCCCCAGCATTTT.

This chain uses TRBV29-1 with TRBJ1-2; the D is unclear. Germline lookup yields CDR1 SQVTM and CDR2 ANQGSEA. The V end was cut by 4 bases, the J end by 8 bases, with 20 bases between. CDR3 length equals 14 residues. CDR3 in DNA: TGCAGCGTTGCGGCAAGAGGTTTCGTTGGGGGCTACACCTTC. Protein product: CSVAARGFVGGYTF.

The chain uses TRBV2 and TRBJ2-5; TRBD1 aligns across 9 bases. This CDR3 region has 16 residues. Germline-derived CDR1 and CDR2 are SNHLY and FYNNEI. J was trimmed by 7 bases and V by 6 bases; bases with no gene match: 15. CDR3 coding DNA: TGTGCCAGCAGAGCGAATCCGGGACAGGGCCGGGGGACCCAGTACTTC. This codes for CASRANPGQGRGTQYF.

The chain combines TRBV5-6 with TRBJ2-1; 8 bases align to TRBD2. The CDR3 sequence is 15 residues long. Germline CDR1 SGHDT, CDR2 YYEEEE. Losses at the gene ends were 4 bases for V and 7 bases for J; bases not matched to a gene: 10. CDR3 residues: CASSRSGGGPNEQFF. The CDR3 DNA reads as TGTGCCAGCAGCCGCAGCGGCGGGGGGCCTAATGAGCAGTTCTTC. Variable domain in full (rest from reference TRBV5-6 and TRBJ2-1): DAGVTQSPTHLIKTRGQQVTLRCSPKSGHDTVSWYQQALGQGPQFIFQYYEEEERQRGNFPDRFSGHQFPNYSSELNVNALLLGDSALYLCASSRSGGGPNEQFFGPGTRLTVL.